Below are 13 T cell receptor beta chains sequenced from a single sample in a study of Graves' ophthalmopathy and Graves' hyperthyroidism. Amplification of TCR beta CDR3 regions used RNA transcripts. RT-PCR with HTBI primers came first, then second-round multiplex PCR. TCRdb called the multiplex PCR reads again in MiXCR, with one record for every CDR3 protein. Of approximately 160,000 distinct CDR3 sequences in the sample, 35% to 50% were seen once. Material: peripheral blood. The receptors were sampled from a young man with Graves' ophthalmopathy.

This clonotype came up many times. The J gene is TRBJ1-1, the V gene TRBV6-5; D remains ambiguous. This CDR3 is built from 14 residues. The V gene lost 5 bases and the J gene lost 0 bases, with 10 bases spanning the gap. Germline CDR1 reads MNHEY; CDR2 reads SVGAGI. The CDR3 coding sequence is TGTGCCAGCAGTCGGACCGAACTGAACACTGAAGCTTTCTTT. Its translation: CASSRTELNTEAFF.

In its sample, this clonotype was seen a few times. The V and J genes are TRBV7-2 and TRBJ1-3; possible D gene TRBD1, 6 bases. Trimming removed 5 bases from V and 4 bases from J, with 12 bases in between. Germline V CDR1 and CDR2: SGHTA, FQGNSA. This CDR3 has 14 amino acids. The CDR3 region is CASSTTGSGNTIYF. The DNA for the CDR3 is TGTGCCAGCAGCACTACAGGGTCGGGAAACACCATATATTTT. The complete variable domain, with remaining parts taken from reference TRBV7-2 and TRBJ1-3, reads GAGVSQSPSNKVTEKGKDVELRCDPISGHTALYWYRQSLGQGLEFLIYFQGNSAPDKSGLPSDRFSAERTGGSVSTLTIQRTQQEDSAVYLCASSTTGSGNTIYFGEGSWLTVV.

The J gene is TRBJ2-2, the V gene TRBV6-2 or TRBV6-3, with TRBD2 identical over 15 bases. The ends lost 6 bases at V and 5 bases at J; junction bases unmatched: 7. The germline gives CDR1 MNHEY, CDR2 SVGEGT. CDR3 length: 17 residues. Written as DNA, the CDR3 is TGTGCCAGCAGACCGGCCGGGACTAGCGGGAGGACCGGGGAGCTGTTTTTT. Its protein product is CASRPAGTSGRTGELFF.

The CDR3 region is CASSFATGGALGAFF. The CDR3 nucleotides are TGTGCCAGCAGCTTCGCGACAGGGGGCGCGTTGGGAGCTTTCTTT. The gene calls are TRBV7-9 and TRBJ1-1; 10 nucleotides agree with TRBD1. The CDR3 totals 15 residues. Germline V lookup: CDR1 SEHNR, CDR2 FQNEAQ (reference sequence). The trim removed 3 bases at V and 10 bases at J, leaving 11 bases unmatched.

This clonotype appeared many times. The rearrangement joins TRBV6-2 or TRBV6-3 to TRBJ1-5; the match to TRBD1 covers 9 bases. From germline, CDR1 is MNHEY and CDR2 SVGEGT. Unmatched junction bases numbered 2, after V lost 2 bases and J lost 6 bases. This CDR3 is 14 amino acids long. Written as DNA, the CDR3 is TGTGCCAGCAGTTACGACAGGGGGGTTCAGCCCCAGCATTTT. This translates into CASSYDRGVQPQHF.

In this sample, this clonotype turned up once. The chain recombines TRBV11-3 with TRBJ2-6; D remains unclear. V gave up 1 base and J gave up 0 bases, with 19 bases separating them. Germline V gene lookup returns CDR1 SGHNT and CDR2 YENEEA. CDR3 length: 20 residues. In nucleotides, the CDR3 is TGTGCCAGCAGCTTAGTAAGGGCCCTCGTGGGGTCCTCTGGGGCCAACGTCCTGACTTTC. Protein: CASSLVRALVGSSGANVLTF.

The rearrangement links TRBV7-9 to TRBJ2-7, with D perhaps matching TRBD1 (6 bases). In germline, CDR1 is SEHNR, CDR2 FQNEAQ (reference sequence). The CDR3 is 14 amino acids. V was cut by 5 bases and J by 2 bases, with 13 bases left in between. CDR3 amino acids: CASSPPTGPYEQYF. CDR3 bases: TGTGCCAGCAGCCCCCCGACAGGTCCCTACGAGCAGTACTTC. The full variable domain, completed using reference TRBV7-9 and TRBJ2-7, is DTGVSQNPRHKITKRGQNVTFRCDPISEHNRLYWYRQTLGQGPEFLTYFQNEAQLEKSRLLSDRFSAERPKGSFSTLEIQRTEQGDSAMYLCASSPPTGPYEQYFGPGTRLTVT.

This clonotype was counted at least ten times. The CDR3 region is CASSYGTRGETQYF. The CDR3 DNA sequence: TGCGCCAGCAGCTACGGGACTAGGGGGGAGACCCAGTACTTC. V is TRBV5-1 and J is TRBJ2-5, with 8 bases aligning to TRBD2. The CDR3 is made up of 14 amino acids. The junction had 6 bases not matched to a gene; V was cut back by 3 bases and J by 5 bases. CDR1 and CDR2 from the germline V gene are SGHRS and YFSETQ.

The chain has TRBV6-4 and TRBJ2-5, with a possible D match to TRBD1 (5 bases). Germline CDR1 is MRHNA and CDR2 is SNTAGT. The V end lost 6 bases, the J end lost 2 bases, and 16 bases lay between the germline ends. CDR3 length equals 15 residues. CDR3 sequence reads: CASSQTVTLQETQYF. The CDR3 nucleotides read TGTGCCAGCAGCCAGACAGTAACTTTACAAGAGACCCAGTACTTC.

The table lists this clonotype with many counts. V and J are TRBV18 and TRBJ1-5; 8 bases match TRBD1. From germline, CDR1 is KGHSH and CDR2 LQKENI. This CDR3 has 16 residues. Trimming at V came to 4 bases and at J to 2 bases, leaving 7 bases not matched to a gene. In DNA, the CDR3 is TGTGCCAGCTCACAGGGGACAGGTCGGGGCAATCAGCCCCAGCATTTT. Protein: CASSQGTGRGNQPQHF.

This clonotype was counted ten times or more. This rearrangement joins TRBV7-9 to TRBJ2-5, with 10 bases matching TRBD2. V shed 3 bases and J 5 bases; nucleotides not matched to a gene: 9. This CDR3 has 16 amino acids. CDR1 and CDR2 (germline): SEHNR, FQNEAQ (reference sequence). The CDR3: CASSFSASGRVETQYF. Here the CDR3 DNA reads TGTGCCAGCAGCTTCTCGGCTAGCGGGAGAGTGGAGACCCAGTACTTC.

The V call is TRBV11-2, the J call TRBJ1-1; D unclear. This CDR3 has 13 residues. From germline, CDR1 is SGHAT and CDR2 FQNNGV. V lost 0 bases to trimming and J lost 11 bases, with 13 bases between them. CDR3 residues: CASSLDVRTPAFF. In DNA, the CDR3 is TGTGCCAGCAGCTTAGACGTGAGGACCCCGGCTTTCTTT.

V is TRBV19 and J is TRBJ2-7; 8 positions agree with TRBD2. The J segment lost 3 bases and the V segment lost 5 bases, leaving 9 bases of the junction unmatched. Germline CDR1 and CDR2: LNHDA and SQIVND (reference sequence). The CDR3 has 15 amino acids. CDR3 protein: CASSVQAGANYEQYF. CDR3 sequence (DNA): TGTGCCAGTAGTGTACAAGCGGGAGCTAACTACGAGCAGTACTTC.